This TCR beta chain is drawn from a study of radiation and T cells in renal cell carcinoma. There are a few counts of this clone. The antigen is not known. Using immunoSEQ multiplex PCR, the repertoire was profiled, and TCRdb retains in-frame clones only, with some absent. This repertoire shows about 20,000 clones, 55% to 80% found once; its top ten account for around 13%. With 2 bases removed from V and 5 bases from J, the gap between germline ends came to 11 bases. CDR3 length: 14 amino acids. Germline V gives CDR1 SGHKS, CDR2 YYEKEE (reference sequence). Findings and caveats of the study: Irradiated tumors held more dominant CDR3 motifs than control tumors. Top tumor clonotypes rose in blood 2 weeks post-radiation, then contracted. Without pretreatment biopsies, baseline tumor clonotype presence was undetermined.

Treatment in this sample: 15 Gy SBRT to primary tumor, nephrectomy 4 weeks later. This receptor was identified in a woman in her 70s with renal cell carcinoma. Material: tumor tissue, obtained from a patient whose treatment included radiotherapy and nephrectomy. V is TRBV5-5 and J is TRBJ1-5, with D unclear. DNA for the CDR3: TGTGCCAGCAGCTTCGGACGGCCGGATCAGCCCCAGCATTTT. This encodes CASSFGRPDQPQHF.